This TCR beta chain appears in the sequencing data of a study of blood T cells in healthy people across ages (dated by TCRdb to the mid-2010s). Study-level background: In model experiments, template switching captured roughly one uniquely barcoded TCR beta cDNA molecule for every two T cells. Age-related changes in TCR beta repertoire diversity were measured in the study by deep sequencing normalized with unique cDNA molecular identifiers. The donors were split into four age groups: young (average around 17 years), middle-aged (about 40), aged (more than 55) and long-lived (over 80). Donors of different ages were randomly distributed across sequencing lanes to avoid experimental bias. Using the same blood draw, the study looked at two additional independent replicas of 1 million unique cDNA reads for two donors, one aged 18 to 30 and the other aged 80 or older.

This clonotype was found many times. No antigen is known for it. No qualities accompany the bases; no much larger clone lies one base away. Donors were a few dozen systemically healthy Caucasian individuals from Russia aged about 6 to 100 years. Each donor gave about 10 milliliters of peripheral blood, drawn into EDTA-treated Vacutainer tubes. Ficoll-Paque density-gradient centrifugation was used to isolate PBMCs, with at least 6.5 million per sample. Total RNA, at least 6 micrograms per sample, was extracted from PBMCs with Trizol reagent. Naive CD45RAhigh/CD27high T cell percentages were measured by flow cytometry on a PBMC aliquot from every donor. Results and caveats for the whole study, not just this receptor: Because profiling used bulk unsorted PBMCs, naive and antigen-experienced compartments could not be compared conclusively. As age increased, observed TCR beta diversity per million T cells dropped in a roughly linear way, and a significant reduction was already evident by age around 41. Estimates of total diversity based on one million sequenced T cells were regarded as lower bounds and as underestimates. Because the CMV infection status of the donors was unknown, age-related changes in expanded clonotypes may potentially have been confounded. Observed TCR beta diversity correlated strongly with the percentage of naive T cells measured by flow cytometry. The long-lived group showed more naive CD4+ T cells, fewer expanded clones and increased TCR diversity than the aged group, suggesting age selection.

The library was obtained by 5' RACE. Sequencing instrument: Illumina HiSeq 2500. A second PCR of about 6 to 11 cycles was performed with a sample-barcoded 5' primer and a J-beta primer mix. A template-switch 5' adaptor carrying 12 random nucleotides introduced a unique molecular identifier onto each TCR beta cDNA molecule. Each sample yielded at least 3 million CDR3-containing paired-end reads. The Mint cDNA synthesis kit, primed by a TRBC-specific oligonucleotide, was used to synthesize first-strand cDNA from all RNA. All cDNA was treated with uracil-DNA glycosylase and then went through a first 18-cycle PCR with the universal primers M1SS and BC2_uni_R. The paper's data handling went like this. Each sample was normalized by randomly selecting 1 million high-quality reads, each carrying a distinct molecular identifier. Instead of being binned into consensus sequences, reads that shared molecular identifiers were thrown out. CDR3 identification, clonotype clustering and error correction used MiTCR with a Q25 quality threshold and the strictest error-elimination algorithm. A nonparametric unseen species model with Euler transformation was used to estimate lower-bound total TCR beta diversity. Through fastp at Q25 and MiXCR, TCRdb rebuilt clones from the public reads, retaining in-frame beta chains. Each entry is one CDR3 protein sequence, shown with its most common DNA and genes. What appears here as the V and J calls and clone size reflects TCRdb's work, not the paper's. The sample contains 1.5 million to 2 million distinct CDR3 sequences, 28% of them found a single time. Together, the top ten hold 7.7% of the sample.

Measured from the cysteine to the phenylalanine, the CDR3 is 14 residues long. The read is trimmed to its CDR3 DNA, 42 bases read in frame from base 1. The germline V gene provides CDR1 SGDLS and CDR2 YYNGEE. V is cut back by 3 bases and J by 0 bases, with 3 bases in the junction unmatched. The chain is made from TRBV9 and TRBJ2-7; 7 bases in the middle match TRBD1. The specimen was blood. This sequence was found in a woman in her twenties or thirties in good health. Here is the DNA: TGTGCCAGCAGCGGGGGACAGCCCTCCTACGAGCAGTACTTC. This translates into CASSGGQPSYEQYF.